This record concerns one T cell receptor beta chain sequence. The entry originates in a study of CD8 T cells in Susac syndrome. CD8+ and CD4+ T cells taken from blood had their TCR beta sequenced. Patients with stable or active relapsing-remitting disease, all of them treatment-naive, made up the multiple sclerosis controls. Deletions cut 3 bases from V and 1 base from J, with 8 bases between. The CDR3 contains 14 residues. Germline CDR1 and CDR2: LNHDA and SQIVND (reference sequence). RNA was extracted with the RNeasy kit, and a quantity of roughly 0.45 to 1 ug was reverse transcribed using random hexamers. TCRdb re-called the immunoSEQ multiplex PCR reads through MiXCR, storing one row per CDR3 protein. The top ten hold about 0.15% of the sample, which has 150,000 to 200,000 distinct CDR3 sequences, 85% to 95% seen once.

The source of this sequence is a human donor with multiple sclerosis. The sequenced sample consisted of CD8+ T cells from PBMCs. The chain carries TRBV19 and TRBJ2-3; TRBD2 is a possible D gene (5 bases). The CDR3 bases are TGTGCCAGTAGTATCGGGGTTGGCACAGATACGCAGTATTTT. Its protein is CASSIGVGTDTQYF.